Listed here is a single T cell receptor (beta chain). Its antigen is not identified. This CDR3 is 18 amino acids long. V lost 4 bases and J lost 4; bases outside the gene matches: 11. Germline V gene sequence: CDR1 SGHTA, CDR2 FQGNSA. These data are taken from a study of beta chain features in type 1 diabetes. Study-wide points: Healthy donors had naive, central memory and Treg TCRB repertoires that appeared less similar than those seen among patients. In these data, an HLA type influence on TCRB rearrangement remained unresolved.

Expressed TCRB transcripts were sequenced because the isolated RNA had all been reverse transcribed beforehand. Clones were read by immunoSEQ multiplex PCR, and TCRdb kept only the in-frame ones, dropping some. This sample has around 300,000 clones; roughly 9.6% occur once, and the top ten carry over 0.015%. CD4+ naive, central memory, regulatory and stem cell-like memory subsets were isolated by sorting on CD45RO/CCR7/CD25/CD127/CD95/CD27. Sorting gave populations that all exceeded 95% purity. The receptor's source is a woman between 25 and 40 years old in good health. The chain carries TRBV7-2 and TRBJ2-6; the match to TRBD1 covers 9 bases. The sample consisted of naive CD4+ T cells from blood. The CDR3 loop reads CASSWGQGGRSGANVLTF. The CDR3 DNA reads TGTGCCAGCAGCTGGGGACAGGGAGGACGCTCCGGGGCCAACGTCCTGACTTTC.